The rows below give T cell receptor beta chains drawn from one sample of a study of regulatory T cells in long-lasting Graves disease. TCRdb processed the multiplex PCR reads anew with MiXCR; each CDR3 protein has one entry. The data hold around 250,000 distinct CDR3 sequences, with 20% observed a single time. The specimen was peripheral blood mononuclear cells (PBMCs), collected at new diagnosis, from a patient treated with antithyroid drugs. Source of these receptors: a female donor with Graves disease. Each CDR3 is given with its conserved first and last residue. The D gene is left open where the match is weak. Size is omitted from some rows. Given values are once, few, many or a class for expanded clones.

>-|TRBJ2-7|TRBV29-1|many
CSVAPTTPYEQYF
TGCAGCGTCGCCCCGACTACCCCCTACGAGCAGTACTTC
>-|TRBJ2-7|TRBV20-1|many
CSGLGGSYEQYF
TGCAGTGGGCTGGGGGGATCCTACGAGCAGTACTTC
>-|TRBJ2-3|TRBV19|-
CASSDRRDTQYF
TGTGCCAGTAGTGACAGGAGAGATACGCAGTATTTT
>-|TRBJ1-2|TRBV5-6|few
CASSLSRQPRRGYTF
TGTGCCAGCAGCTTGAGCAGGCAGCCCCGGAGGGGCTACACCTTC
>-|TRBJ2-2|TRBV6-2/TRBV6-3|many
CASSTLGAGELFF
TGTGCCAGCAGCACCCTGGGGGCCGGGGAGCTGTTTTTT
>TRBD1|TRBJ2-2|TRBV12-3/TRBV12-4|many
CASRNIPGTGLNTGELFF
TGTGCCAGCAGAAACATACCTGGGACAGGGCTTAACACCGGGGAGCTGTTTTTT
>TRBD2|TRBJ2-3|TRBV7-2|-
CASSLTGTSGSEDTQYF
TGTGCCAGCAGCTTGACTGGGACTAGCGGGAGTGAGGATACGCAGTATTTT
>-|TRBJ1-2|TRBV6-1|few
CASNRPAAGNYGYTF
TGTGCCAGCAACCGACCCGCGGCCGGGAACTATGGCTACACCTTC
>TRBD1|TRBJ2-7|TRBV2|-
CASSDTGGGSYEQYF
TGTGCCAGCAGTGACACAGGGGGCGGGTCCTACGAGCAGTACTTC
>-|TRBJ1-1|TRBV27|-
CASSPTLRSEAFF
TGTGCCAGCAGTCCTACTTTGAGGAGTGAAGCTTTCTTT
>TRBD2|TRBJ2-7|TRBV10-2|many
CASRLAGEGYEQYF
TGCGCCAGCAGACTAGCGGGAGAGGGCTACGAGCAGTACTTC
>TRBD1|TRBJ2-2|TRBV11-2|many
CASSSPTGVGTGELFF
TGTGCCAGCAGCTCACCGACAGGGGTTGGCACCGGGGAGCTGTTTTTT
>-|TRBJ2-2|TRBV7-3|few
CASSFGPTGELFF
TGTGCCAGCAGCTTCGGACCCACCGGGGAGCTGTTTTTT
>-|TRBJ2-2|TRBV30|few
CAWLVTGELFF
TGTGCCTGGTTAGTGACCGGGGAGCTGTTTTTT
>-|TRBJ2-3|TRBV7-8|many
CASSLDPWRGYIGDTQYF
TGTGCCAGCAGCTTAGACCCTTGGCGGGGCTACATCGGAGATACGCAGTATTTT
>-|TRBJ2-2|TRBV5-1|many
CASSLDRPTGELFF
TGCGCCAGCAGCTTGGACAGGCCCACCGGGGAGCTGTTTTTT
>-|TRBJ2-4|TRBV7-9|many
CASSFPHRKNIQYF
TGTGCCAGCAGCTTCCCCCACCGCAAAAACATTCAGTACTTC
>-|TRBJ2-7|TRBV3-1|many
CASSRTVYEQYF
TGTGCCAGCAGCCGGACAGTTTACGAGCAGTACTTC
>TRBD1|TRBJ1-5|TRBV6-1|-
CASSGQGLGQPQHF
TGTGCCAGCAGTGGACAGGGGTTGGGTCAGCCCCAGCATTTT
>-|TRBJ1-2|TRBV29-1|many
CSVDAGQSNYGYTF
TGCAGCGTTGACGCCGGACAGTCTAACTATGGCTACACCTTC
>-|TRBJ1-1|TRBV6-2/TRBV6-3|many
CASSYSGGMTEAFF
TGTGCCAGCAGTTACTCTGGGGGTATGACTGAAGCTTTCTTT
>TRBD1|TRBJ2-3|TRBV20-1|many
CSQSGTGGADTQYF
TGCAGCCAATCAGGGACAGGGGGCGCAGATACGCAGTATTTT
>-|TRBJ1-5|TRBV7-9|many
CASSKDGNQPQHF
TGTGCCAGCAGCAAGGACGGTAATCAGCCCCAGCATTTT
>-|TRBJ1-4|TRBV6-2/TRBV6-3|-
CASSRSETPYGKLFF
TGTGCCAGCAGCCGCAGTGAAACCCCGTATGGAAAACTGTTTTTT
>TRBD1|TRBJ2-3|TRBV5-4|many
CASSATGGFSTDTQYF
TGTGCCAGCAGCGCTACAGGGGGCTTTAGCACAGATACGCAGTATTTT
>-|TRBJ2-7|TRBV29-1|many
CSADSSYEQYF
TGCAGCGCGGACAGTTCCTACGAGCAGTACTTC
>-|TRBJ1-3|TRBV7-9|-
CASSLQGGFSGNTIYF
TGTGCCAGCAGCTTGCAGGGTGGATTTTCTGGAAACACCATATATTTT
>TRBD2|TRBJ2-4|TRBV12-3/TRBV12-4|many
CASSLGGLAGVENIQYF
TGTGCCAGCAGTTTAGGCGGACTAGCGGGAGTAGAAAACATTCAGTACTTC
>-|TRBJ1-2|TRBV27|many
CASSFAGFYGYTF
TGTGCCAGCAGTTTCGCGGGGTTCTATGGCTACACCTTC
>-|TRBJ1-5|TRBV11-2|-
CASSVGGTNQPQHF
TGTGCCAGCAGCGTAGGAGGGACAAACCAGCCCCAGCATTTT
>-|TRBJ2-1|TRBV6-2/TRBV6-3|many
CASSPTGNNNEQFF
TGTGCCAGCAGTCCGACAGGAAACAACAATGAGCAGTTCTTC
>-|TRBJ2-6|TRBV24-1|many
CATSGSEAGANVLTF
TGTGCCACCAGTGGATCGGAAGCTGGGGCCAACGTCCTGACTTTC
>-|TRBJ2-3|TRBV7-2|many
CASTEEVTDTQYF
TGTGCCAGCACCGAAGAAGTCACAGATACGCAGTATTTT
>-|TRBJ2-3|TRBV12-5|once
CASGLEVGADTQYF
TGTGCTAGTGGTTTGGAAGTGGGGGCAGATACGCAGTATTTT
>-|TRBJ1-5|TRBV7-2|many
CASSFDEAQPQHF
TGTGCCAGCAGCTTTGATGAGGCTCAGCCCCAGCATTTT
>-|TRBJ2-4|TRBV6-2/TRBV6-3|many
CASSYVQAIQYF
TGTGCCAGCAGTTATGTCCAGGCCATTCAGTACTTC
>TRBD1|TRBJ2-4|TRBV7-9|many
CASSDTGTGLNIQYF
TGTGCCAGCAGCGACACCGGGACAGGCCTAAACATTCAGTACTTC
>-|TRBJ1-1|TRBV5-1|-
CASSFSSGGEAFF
TGCGCCAGCAGCTTCTCATCGGGCGGCGAAGCTTTCTTT
>-|TRBJ1-1|TRBV29-1|many
CSVDDGTEAFF
TGCAGCGTTGACGATGGGACTGAAGCTTTCTTT
>TRBD1|TRBJ2-1|TRBV12-5|many
CASGGGQGLNEQFF
TGTGCTAGTGGTGGGGGACAGGGGCTGAATGAGCAGTTCTTC
>-|TRBJ2-7|TRBV6-1|many
CASSRSARSTETYEQYF
TGTGCCAGCAGTCGAAGTGCAAGGTCCACCGAAACCTACGAGCAGTACTTC
>TRBD1|TRBJ2-1|TRBV5-4|few
CASSLDAGGLNNEQFF
TGTGCCAGCAGCTTGGATGCAGGGGGCTTGAACAATGAGCAGTTCTTC
>TRBD2|TRBJ2-3|TRBV7-9|-
CASSTPAGGLGDTQYF
TGTGCCAGCAGCACCCCAGCGGGGGGGCTTGGAGATACGCAGTATTTT
>-|TRBJ2-3|TRBV20-1|many
CSAREGGSTDTQYF
TGCAGTGCTCGCGAGGGGGGGTCCACAGATACGCAGTATTTT
>-|TRBJ2-3|TRBV5-5|-
CASSSLGGGKGATDTQYF
TGTGCCAGCAGCTCCCTTGGGGGGGGCAAGGGTGCGACAGATACGCAGTATTTT
>TRBD2|TRBJ2-7|TRBV20-1|many
CSARVPIGTSGTYEQYF
TGCAGTGCTAGAGTCCCTATCGGGACTAGCGGTACTTACGAGCAGTACTTC
>-|TRBJ1-1|TRBV20-1|many
CSARGNRETEAFF
TGCAGTGCTAGGGGGAACAGGGAGACTGAAGCTTTCTTT
>-|TRBJ2-1|TRBV14|many
CASSRSGKHEQFF
TGTGCCAGCAGCAGATCAGGGAAGCATGAGCAGTTCTTC
>-|TRBJ1-2|TRBV3-1|many
CASSQGIGANYGYTF
TGTGCCAGCAGCCAAGGGATAGGGGCTAACTATGGCTACACCTTC
>-|TRBJ2-3|TRBV7-2|many
CASSLAYGEDTQYF
TGTGCCAGCAGCTTAGCGTACGGGGAAGATACGCAGTATTTT
>-|TRBJ2-2|TRBV7-9|many
CASSMVGYTGELFF
TGTGCCAGCAGCATGGTGGGGTACACCGGGGAGCTGTTTTTT
>TRBD2|TRBJ2-1|TRBV7-3|many
CASSLTGLAGNEQFF
TGTGCCAGCAGCTTAACAGGACTAGCGGGTAATGAGCAGTTCTTC
>-|TRBJ2-5|TRBV30|many
CAWSVGGIETQYF
TGTGCCTGGAGTGTCGGCGGGATTGAGACCCAGTACTTC
>-|TRBJ2-7|TRBV7-2|many
CASSFQTDYEQYF
TGTGCCAGCAGCTTCCAGACAGACTACGAGCAGTACTTC